Following are 4 T cell receptor beta chains from one sample sequenced in a study of CD8 T cells in ankylosing spondylitis. Each CDR3 protein is one row after TCRdb ran MiXCR on the 5' RACE reads. The sample holds 200,000 to 250,000 distinct CDR3 sequences, roughly a tenth seen once. Material for sequencing was blood, either unsorted or a sorted T cell fraction (not recorded which). The receptors were sampled from a male donor with ankylosing spondylitis or in good health (not recorded which).

The chain uses TRBV20-1 and TRBJ1-6, with a tentative D call TRBD1 (5 bases). CDR3 length: 13 residues. Germline V gene lookup returns CDR1 DFQATT and CDR2 SNEGSKA (reference sequence). V was cut by 6 bases and J by 6 bases, with 12 bases left in between. CDR3 protein: CSADRDANSPLHF. CDR3 nucleotides: TGCAGTGCAGACCGGGACGCTAATTCACCCCTCCACTTT.

This clonotype has at least ten counts. The chain is built from TRBV20-1 and TRBJ2-3, with 8 bases aligning to TRBD1. Trimming took 5 bases from V and 4 from J; bases not matched to a gene: 8. Germline CDR1 reads DFQATT; CDR2 reads SNEGSKA (reference sequence). The CDR3 loop spans 14 amino acids. For the CDR3, the DNA is TGCAGTGCTCGGACAGGGAGAGGTCCAGATACGCAGTATTTT. Amino acid sequence: CSARTGRGPDTQYF.

This clonotype was detected many times. The rearrangement joins TRBV24-1 to TRBJ1-5; D uncertain. The CDR3 totals 19 residues. V lost 3 bases and J lost 0, with 20 bases in between. Germline CDR1 KGHDR, CDR2 SFDVKD. The CDR3 loop is CATSDPLEEAKYSNQPQHF. In nucleotides, the CDR3 is TGTGCCACCAGTGATCCCTTGGAGGAGGCGAAGTATAGCAATCAGCCCCAGCATTTT.

The chain recombines TRBV7-2 with TRBJ1-5; tentative D call: TRBD1 (5 bases). This CDR3 spans 15 amino acids. In germline, CDR1 is SGHTA, CDR2 FQGNSA. V was cut by 7 bases and J by 0 bases, with 13 bases left in between. Here the CDR3 DNA reads TGTGCCAGCACCGTGGGGGGTCCTAGCAATCAGCCCCAGCATTTT. The encoded protein is CASTVGGPSNQPQHF.